These 6 T cell receptor beta chains share one sample of origin, sequenced in a study of T cells after posttransplantation cyclophosphamide. Produced via immunoSEQ multiplex PCR; TCRdb's table is partial and in-frame only. The data contain about 52,000 clones, 85% to 95% of them seen just once; the ten biggest clones take up 2.9%. Sequenced: PBMCs. Receptor source: a woman in her thirties in good health and a related stem cell transplant donor.

V usage is TRBV7-2 and J usage is TRBJ2-1, with D possibly matching TRBD1 (6 bases). The CDR3 runs 15 residues. V shed 2 bases and J shed 4 bases, with 12 bases lying between them. The germline gives CDR1 SGHTA, CDR2 FQGNSA. The CDR3 spells CASSLRQEYYNEQFF. The CDR3 DNA sequence: TGTGCCAGCAGCTTAAGACAGGAGTATTACAATGAGCAGTTCTTC.

The V and J genes are TRBV5-4 and TRBJ1-6; D unresolved. The CDR3 has 14 amino acids. Per germline, CDR1 SGHNT and CDR2 YYREEE (reference sequence). The V gene lost 4 bases and the J gene lost 0 bases, with 5 bases spanning the gap. CDR3 loop: CASSGSSYNSPLHF. For the CDR3, the DNA is TGTGCCAGCAGCGGGAGCTCCTATAATTCACCCCTCCACTTT.

This clone occurred once. This chain uses TRBV19 with TRBJ1-2, with D possibly TRBD1 on 5 matching bases. V was cut by 1 base and J by 8 bases, with 14 bases left in between. Germline assignment: CDR1 LNHDA and CDR2 SQIVND (reference sequence). The CDR3 totals 14 residues. CDR3 region: CASSIGQYQWGYTF. The CDR3 DNA follows: TGTGCCAGTAGTATAGGACAGTACCAGTGGGGCTACACCTTC.

This clone has just one count. The chain couples TRBV4-3 to TRBJ1-2; maybe TRBD1 (6 bases). Deletions cut 4 bases from V and 5 bases from J, with 17 bases between. The CDR3 has 15 amino acids. Germline CDR1 and CDR2: LGHNA and YSLEER. CDR3 in amino acids: CASSRADSDWYGYTF. The CDR3 coding sequence is TGCGCCAGCAGCCGAGCGGACAGCGATTGGTATGGCTACACCTTC.

This clone was recorded a few times. The chain carries TRBV4-2 and TRBJ1-1; unclear D gene. There are 13 residues in the CDR3. Germline values: CDR1 LGHNA, CDR2 YNFKEQ. V was trimmed by 0 bases and J by 8 bases, leaving 10 bases between them. This CDR3 is CASSQDWWAEAFF. The CDR3 DNA is TGTGCCAGCAGCCAAGATTGGTGGGCGGAAGCTTTCTTT.

This chain joins TRBV4-2 and TRBJ2-6, with D perhaps TRBD1 (6 bases). V lost 3 bases and J 0 bases, leaving 18 bases between the germline ends. The CDR3 is 19 residues long. CDR1 and CDR2 (germline): LGHNA, YNFKEQ. CDR3 coding DNA: TGTGCCAGCAGCCATGAATACCGGGACATCCCCTCTGGGGCCAACGTCCTGACTTTC. Protein: CASSHEYRDIPSGANVLTF.